Listed below are T cell receptor beta chains from one sample, sequenced in a study of human T cells and chemical hapten exposure. Each CDR3 protein is one row after TCRdb ran MiXCR on the RACE reads. The sample includes approximately 57,000 distinct CDR3 sequences, around 9.3% of them seen just once. The sequences come from whole blood, collected in connection with sensitization to the hapten diphenylcyclopropenone (DPC). The receptors shown here come from a woman aged 40 to 49 with alopecia areata. Some clones in this sample may be carry-over from other donors' samples. CDR3s include the opening cysteine and the closing phenylalanine or tryptophan. Fields, in order: clone size, V gene, J gene, D gene, CDR3 DNA, CDR3 protein. D genes are given only for firm matches. Not all rows give a size; the values are once, few, many and, for expanded clones, a class.

many	TRBV21-1	TRBJ2-4	.	TGTGCCAGCGGAGGGGGATTTAACATTCAGTACTTC	CASGGGFNIQYF
many	TRBV12-3/TRBV12-4	TRBJ2-4	.	TGTGCCAGCAGTACACCACAGACAACCAAAAACATTCAGTACTTC	CASSTPQTTKNIQYF
few	TRBV4-2	TRBJ2-1	.	TGTGCCAGCAGCCAAGATTTAGCCGTAAATGAGCAGTTCTTC	CASSQDLAVNEQFF
.	TRBV7-6	TRBJ2-1	.	TGTGCCAGCAGCTTTGGAAATGAGCAGTTCTTC	CASSFGNEQFF
few	TRBV20-1	TRBJ1-2	.	TGCAGTGCGTCGGGGGCGCCGAGCTATGGCTACACCTTC	CSASGAPSYGYTF
few	TRBV4-1	TRBJ1-3	.	TGCGCCAGCAGCCAAGCAGTGATACGATACTCTGGAAACACCATATATTTT	CASSQAVIRYSGNTIYF
.	TRBV29-1	TRBJ2-6	.	TGCAGCGTTTCCCTAGCGGGGGCCAACGTCCTGACTTTC	CSVSLAGANVLTF
many	TRBV7-9	TRBJ2-6	.	TGTGCCAGCAGCAGTACTAGAGCTGGGGCCAACGTCCTGACTTTC	CASSSTRAGANVLTF
.	TRBV4-1	TRBJ2-7	.	TGCGCCAGCAGCCAAGAACAGATCTACGAGCAGTACTTC	CASSQEQIYEQYF
few	TRBV15	TRBJ2-2	.	TGTGCCACCAGCAGAGATCACTTGAACACCGGGGAGCTGTTTTTT	CATSRDHLNTGELFF
.	TRBV20-1	TRBJ2-2	.	TGCAGTGCTAGACAGACGTTCGGGGAGCTGTTTTTT	CSARQTFGELFF
many	TRBV27	TRBJ1-6	TRBD1	TGTGCCAGCAGTGGGTGGACAGGGACCGATTCACCCCTCCACTTT	CASSGWTGTDSPLHF
.	TRBV7-6	TRBJ2-7	.	TGTGCCAGCAGCCCTGGAGGGCCCTACGAGCAGTACTTC	CASSPGGPYEQYF
few	TRBV28	TRBJ2-5	.	TGTGCCAGCAGGGACCGACTAGTGCAAGAGACCCAGTACTTC	CASRDRLVQETQYF
many	TRBV11-2	TRBJ1-2	.	TGTGCCAGCAGCTTAGACAGGGGACGAGGCTACACCTTC	CASSLDRGRGYTF
many	TRBV12-3/TRBV12-4	TRBJ2-7	TRBD2	TGTGCCAGCAGGTTTAGCGGGGAAGCCTACGAGCAGTACTTC	CASRFSGEAYEQYF
.	TRBV6-4	TRBJ2-1	.	TGTGCCAGCAGTGACACATACAGGGCATTTTACAATGAGCAGTTCTTC	CASSDTYRAFYNEQFF
many	TRBV20-1	TRBJ2-1	TRBD2	TGCAGTGCTACCCAACTAGCGGGGATATACAATGAGCAGTTCTTC	CSATQLAGIYNEQFF
many	TRBV30	TRBJ1-3	.	TGTGCCTATCGCCTAGGGCTATCGGGTGGAAACACCATATATTTT	CAYRLGLSGGNTIYF
many	TRBV2	TRBJ2-2	TRBD1	TGTGCCAGCAGGGCAGGGGGCACCGGGGAGCTGTTTTTT	CASRAGGTGELFF
few	TRBV7-2	TRBJ1-2	.	TGTGCCAGCAGCTTAGCGCGGTTACAGGCTAACTATGGCTACACCTTC	CASSLARLQANYGYTF
many	TRBV20-1	TRBJ2-3	.	TGCAGTGCTAGAGAGGACGCCGCAGATACGCAGTATTTT	CSAREDAADTQYF
many	TRBV6-2/TRBV6-3	TRBJ2-7	.	TGTGCCAGCCTCTCCAGGGCGGACAGCTCCTACGAGCAGTACTTC	CASLSRADSSYEQYF
many	TRBV4-2	TRBJ1-1	.	TGTGCCAGCAGCCAAGGTATAACAGGAAGCACTGAAGCTTTCTTT	CASSQGITGSTEAFF
many	TRBV7-8	TRBJ2-1	.	TGTGCCGTTCGGGGGAGCAATGAGCAGTTCTTC	CAVRGSNEQFF
many	TRBV5-6	TRBJ2-1	.	TGTGCCAGCAGCTTGTCCCCCCAAAGCTCCTACAATGAGCAGTTCTTC	CASSLSPQSSYNEQFF
many	TRBV29-1	TRBJ2-3	TRBD2	TGCAGCGTTGTTAGCGGGGGCCCTAGCACAGATACGCAGTATTTT	CSVVSGGPSTDTQYF
few	TRBV19	TRBJ1-4	.	TGTGCCAGTAATCAGGGCACGAACGGCGAAAAACTGTTTTTT	CASNQGTNGEKLFF
many	TRBV4-1	TRBJ2-1	.	TGCGCCAGCAGCCAAGTAGGGGGGGTTTCAAATGAGCAGTTCTTC	CASSQVGGVSNEQFF
many	TRBV20-1	TRBJ1-5	TRBD1	TGCAGTGCTAGAGAACCGGACAGGGAGGTCCAGCCCCAGCATTTT	CSAREPDREVQPQHF
many	TRBV18	TRBJ1-5	TRBD1	TGTGCCAGCTCACGCACAGGGGGCAATCAGCCCCAGCATTTT	CASSRTGGNQPQHF
.	TRBV11-2	TRBJ2-3	.	TGTGCCAGCAGCTCACGCACAGATACGCAGTATTTT	CASSSRTDTQYF
many	TRBV20-1	TRBJ2-7	TRBD2	TGCAGTGCGCGGACTAGGGGTACCTACGAGCAGTACTTC	CSARTRGTYEQYF
many	TRBV12-3/TRBV12-4	TRBJ1-1	TRBD1	TGTGCCAGCAGTCCACAGGGGACGGAAGCTTTCTTT	CASSPQGTEAFF
few	TRBV12-3/TRBV12-4	TRBJ1-5	.	TGTGCCAGCAGTTTAGCGCTAAAGGGAAATCAGCCCCAGCATTTT	CASSLALKGNQPQHF
few	TRBV20-1	TRBJ2-7	.	TGCAGTGCTGCCCGGGACTTTACCCACGAGCAGTACTTC	CSAARDFTHEQYF